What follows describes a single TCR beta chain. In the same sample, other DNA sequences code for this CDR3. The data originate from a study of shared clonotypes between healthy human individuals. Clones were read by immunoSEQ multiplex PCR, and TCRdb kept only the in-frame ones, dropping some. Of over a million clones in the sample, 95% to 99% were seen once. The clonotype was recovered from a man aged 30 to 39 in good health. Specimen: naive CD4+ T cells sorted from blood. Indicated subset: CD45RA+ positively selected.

The CDR3 DNA reads as TGTGCCAGCAGCTCCGGGACGTCCGGGGATACGCAGTATTTT. This gives the protein CASSSGTSGDTQYF. V gene TRBV7-3 combines with J gene TRBJ2-3; D tentatively reads TRBD1 or TRBD2 (5 bases each). The V gene's germline CDR1 is SGHTA and CDR2 FQGTGA. Trimming took 4 bases from V and 6 from J, leaving 14 bases between them. The CDR3 totals 14 residues.